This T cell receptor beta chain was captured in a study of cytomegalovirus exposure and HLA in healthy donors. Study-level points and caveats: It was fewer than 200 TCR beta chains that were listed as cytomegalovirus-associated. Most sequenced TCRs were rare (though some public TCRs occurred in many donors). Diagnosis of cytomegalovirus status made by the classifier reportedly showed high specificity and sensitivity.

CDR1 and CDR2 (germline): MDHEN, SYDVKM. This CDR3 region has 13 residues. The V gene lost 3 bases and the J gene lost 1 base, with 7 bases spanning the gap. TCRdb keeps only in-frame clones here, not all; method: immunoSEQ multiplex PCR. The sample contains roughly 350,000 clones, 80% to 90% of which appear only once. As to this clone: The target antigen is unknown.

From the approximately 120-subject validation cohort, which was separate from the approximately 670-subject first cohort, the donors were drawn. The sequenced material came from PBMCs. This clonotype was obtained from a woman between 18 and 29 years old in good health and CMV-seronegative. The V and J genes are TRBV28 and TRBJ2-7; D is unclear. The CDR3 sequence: CASSFGRSYEQYF. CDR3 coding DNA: TGTGCCAGCAGTTTTGGTCGGTCCTACGAGCAGTACTTC.